This TCR beta chain was observed in a study of vaccination effects on CD4 cells after COVID-19 (dated by TCRdb to between 2021 and 2022). Describing the broader study: In the ViraFEST assay, PBMC were stimulated with viral peptide pools, and antigen-specific CD4+ T cell clonotypes were then identified by expansion using TCR sequencing. Over 1.5 million PBMC per well were cultured with 10 ug/ml peptides in IMDM containing approximately 4.5% human AB serum, approximately 10 IU/ml IL-2 and gentamicin. Altogether, 10 COVID-19 convalescent patients and 4 SARS-CoV-2-naive healthy vaccine recipients made up the full study. In both COVID-19 convalescent patients and infection-naive vaccine recipients, the study compared SARS-CoV-2 spike-specific CD4+ TCR repertoires from before mRNA vaccination with those from after it. Cultures from other donors in the study were sequenced using the Oncomine TCR Beta short-read assay on an Illumina iSeq 100. Pre-vaccine samples from two convalescent patients were drawn 16 days and one week before the first dose, 142 and 148 days after COVID-19 diagnosis. Each participant received two doses of an mRNA SARS-CoV-2 vaccine, either BNT162b2 or mRNA-1273.

After approximately 11 days of culture, CD4+ T cells were isolated with the EasySep CD4+ T cell isolation kit. Convalescent patients had PCR-confirmed SARS-CoV-2 infection between March and December 2020, before Alpha, Beta and Delta variants emerged in the United States. Half of the culture medium was replaced with fresh IL-2-containing medium on days 3 and 7. Unless noted otherwise, every peptide stimulation condition was cultured in triplicate wells. PBMC were separated from whole blood using Ficoll-Paque Plus gradient centrifugation and were then either cryopreserved at -140C or used fresh. Genomic DNA was extracted from cultured CD4+ T cells with the QIAamp micro DNA kit. On this clone: Its cognate antigen has yet to be identified. No base qualities exist here, and no much larger clone lies one base off it.

Libraries came from the immunoSEQ multiplex PCR assay. DNA from the cultured and isolated CD4+ T cells underwent TCR beta CDR3 sequencing. Per the original workflow: The analysis removed non-productive TCR sequences, trimmed reads to the CDR3 region, and retained only CDR3s that were 7 or more amino acids long. Antigen-specific clonotypes were identified using the MANAFEST web app by comparison of expansion in peptide wells against reference cultures. To count as positive, a clone had to show expansion at FDR<0.05 compared with the reference and with all other wells, an odds ratio above 5, and a frequency above 0.1% in two replicate wells. A clonotype was called cross-reactive if it was significantly expanded both in SARS-CoV-2 spike wells and in at least one common cold coronavirus spike condition. Levenshtein distance calculated with the stringdist R package was used to assess CDR3 similarity, and unrooted trees were constructed with ape in R 3.6.1. Drawn from immuneACCESS, this table holds only the in-frame rearrangements with V and J called that TCRdb kept. Clones are partly lost; checked studies trace under half to an unresolved V gene and leave the rest unexplained. The V and J calls and clone size were taken over from that table, and D and trimming were inferred from the DNA. The sample table contains 45,000 to 50,000 clones; only one count was recorded for approximately 80% of them. The ten largest account for 12% of the sample.

What the work shows at the level of the full study, not this receptor alone: Among convalescent patients, the spike-reactive repertoire after vaccination was made up mainly of new vaccine-induced clones that were largely distinct from the clones induced by infection. At late post-vaccination timepoints, both infection-induced and vaccine-induced clones showed marked clonal contraction, consistent with waning T cell responses. Only a small number of convalescent patients were included, and no early post-infection timepoints were available, which limited the study.

The receptor was derived from a human donor who had a prior SARS-CoV-2 infection. The sequencing used CD4+ T cells from PBMCs cultured without peptide, collected before COVID-19 vaccination.

CDR3 loop: CASRGTENTEAFF. The sequence in DNA is TGTGCCAGCAGAGGGACAGAGAACACTGAAGCTTTCTTT. Rearrangement joined TRBV12-3 or TRBV12-4 to TRBJ1-1; the junction holds 7 bases that match TRBD1. At the junction V is shortened by 6 bases and J by 1 base; bases outside the gene matches: 2. The CDR3 measures 13 amino acids from cysteine to phenylalanine. Just the 39-base CDR3 DNA is kept, in frame starting at base 1.